This T cell receptor beta chain was captured by sequencing in a study of T-cell memory formation after mild COVID-19. Overall study context: Largely donor-specific TCR clusters were found.

The CDR3 length is 13 residues. The ends were cut back, 2 bases at V and 7 bases at J, with 6 bases in the middle. Per the germline V gene, CDR1 is SEHNR and CDR2 is FQNEAQ (reference sequence). With constant-segment primers, 5'RACE yielded cDNA libraries of TCR alpha and TCR beta that carried sample barcodes and UMIs. TCRdb itself ran the 5' RACE reads through MiXCR, one entry per CDR3 protein. The sample has around 390,000 distinct CDR3 sequences, more than 15% seen once. The clonotype originates from a man between 18 and 35 years old who had mild COVID-19 (a few samples of this study predate the infection). Cell type and time point are not known. Material: PBMCs or a T cell subset sorted from them (not recorded which). The genes are TRBV7-9 and TRBJ1-6; D not resolved. DNA of the CDR3: TGTGCCAGCAGCTTAAATCAAAATTCACCCCTCCACTTT. It specifies CASSLNQNSPLHF.